The text below deals with one T cell receptor (beta chain). The data stem from a study of regulatory T cells in long-lasting Graves disease. J was trimmed by 1 base and V by 5 bases; bases with no gene match: 7. The CDR3 length is 15 residues. CDR1 is SGHTA, CDR2 FQGTGA, per germline. Indicated time point: persistent/refractory GD, antithyroid drugs over 5 years with positive TRAb. TCR sequences were obtained from RNA taken from PBMCs. CDR3 regions were amplified by Arm-PCR using iRepertoire HTBI primers to build TCR beta libraries. TCRdb independently ran MiXCR on the multiplex PCR reads; one entry per CDR3 protein. The top ten clones hold 35% to 55% of a sample with 700,000 or so distinct CDR3 sequences, around 30% of them seen once.

This TCR came from a female donor with Graves disease. Specimen: peripheral blood mononuclear cells (PBMCs), collected when the disease was refractory, from a patient treated with antithyroid drugs. This sequence joins TRBV7-3 and TRBJ1-1; 7 bases are shared with TRBD1. The CDR3 DNA sequence: TGTGCCAGCAGCCACTCGGGACAGCCGAACACTGAAGCTTTCTTT. Its translation: CASSHSGQPNTEAFF.